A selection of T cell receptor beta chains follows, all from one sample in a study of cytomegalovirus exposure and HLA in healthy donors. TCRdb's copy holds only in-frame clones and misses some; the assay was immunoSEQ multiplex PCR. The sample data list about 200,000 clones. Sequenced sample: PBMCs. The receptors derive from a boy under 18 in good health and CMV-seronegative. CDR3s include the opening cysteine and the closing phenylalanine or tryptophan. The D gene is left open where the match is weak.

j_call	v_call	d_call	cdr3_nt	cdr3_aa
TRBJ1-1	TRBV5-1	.	TGCGCCAGCTGGAGTACAGGGATCACTGAAGCTTTCTTT	CASWSTGITEAFF
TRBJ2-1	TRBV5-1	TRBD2	TGCGCCAGCAGCTTTAAGCTAGCGGGGGGTAGCTCCTACAATGAGCAGTTCTTC	CASSFKLAGGSSYNEQFF
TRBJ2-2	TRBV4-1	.	TGCGCCAGCAGCCAAGGGGAGGACGCGACCGGGGAGCTGTTTTTT	CASSQGEDATGELFF
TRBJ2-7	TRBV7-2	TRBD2	TGTGCCAGCAGCTTATCATTCGCGGGGGGTACCTACGAGCAGTACTTC	CASSLSFAGGTYEQYF
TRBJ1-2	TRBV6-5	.	TGTGCCAGCAGTAAAAAAGTGTTGGGGAGAGATGGCTACACCTTC	CASSKKVLGRDGYTF
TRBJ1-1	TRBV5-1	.	TGCGCCAGCAGCTTGTTGGGACAGAACACTGAAGCTTTCTTT	CASSLLGQNTEAFF
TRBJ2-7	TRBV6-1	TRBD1	TGTGCCAGCTCCGACAGGGATTACAGCTCCTACGAGCAGTACTTC	CASSDRDYSSYEQYF
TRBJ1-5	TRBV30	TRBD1	TGTGCCTTAGGACAGGGCGAGAGTCAGCCCCAGCATTTT	CALGQGESQPQHF
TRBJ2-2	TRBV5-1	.	TGCGCCAGCAGCTTAAGTATCAGGGGCGGGGAGCTGTTTTTT	CASSLSIRGGELFF
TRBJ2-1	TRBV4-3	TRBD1	TGCGCCAGCAGCCTGGCCTTTCCGGGACAGGGGTATGAGCAGTTCTTC	CASSLAFPGQGYEQFF
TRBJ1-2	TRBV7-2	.	TGTGCCAGCAGCTCAAGCCCACGGGAACACTATGGCTACACCTTC	CASSSSPREHYGYTF
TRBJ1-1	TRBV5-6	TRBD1	TGTGCCAGCAGCTTAGGGACAGTGAACACTGAAGCTTTCTTT	CASSLGTVNTEAFF
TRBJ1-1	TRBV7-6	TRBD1	TGTGCCAGCAGCTTAGCGGGACAGGGTGAAGCTTTCTTT	CASSLAGQGEAFF
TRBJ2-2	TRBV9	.	TGTGCCAGCAGCGTCGGGGGACGTTCCGGGGAGCTGTTTTTT	CASSVGGRSGELFF
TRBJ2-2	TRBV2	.	TGTGCCAGCAGTGCCTCTGCGGAGGGGGAGCTGTTTTTT	CASSASAEGELFF
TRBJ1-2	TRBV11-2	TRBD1	TGTGCCAGCAGCTTACCCGGGACAGGGCGGAGAGGGACCTTC	CASSLPGTGRRGTF
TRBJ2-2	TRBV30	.	TGTGCCTGGAGTTACGGCACCGGGGAGCTGTTTTTT	CAWSYGTGELFF
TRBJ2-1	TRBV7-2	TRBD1	TGTGCCAGCAGCTTAGAGGGGGCGCGGTACAATGAGCAGTTCTTC	CASSLEGARYNEQFF
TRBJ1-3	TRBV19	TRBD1	TGTGCCAGTAGTATAGTTCCGGACAGGTTCTCTGGAAACACCATATATTTT	CASSIVPDRFSGNTIYF
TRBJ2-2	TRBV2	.	TGTGCCAGCAGTACGGGACAAACCGGGGAGCTGTTTTTT	CASSTGQTGELFF
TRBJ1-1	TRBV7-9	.	TGTGCCAGCAGCTTAGAAAGGGGTTATGAAGCTTTCTTT	CASSLERGYEAFF
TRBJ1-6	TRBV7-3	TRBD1	TGTGCCAGCAGCTTAGCGGTCAGGGGGGCGAACTCACCCCTCCACTTT	CASSLAVRGANSPLHF
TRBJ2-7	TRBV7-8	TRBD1	TGTACCAGCAGCTTAACAGGGGGACGTATTAACCACGAGCAGTACTTC	CTSSLTGGRINHEQYF